The TCR beta chain under discussion was sequenced for a study of blood T cells in healthy people across ages. Overall study context: There was about one barcoded beta molecule captured by template switching per two T cells.

Trimming cost V 0 bases and J 0 bases, with 9 bases left between them. The CDR3 is 16 residues long. Germline CDR1 reads MGHRA; CDR2 reads YSYEKL. Each sample used at least 6 million PBMCs. Sample-barcoded 5' priming and a J-beta primer mix drove a second PCR of roughly 7 to 11 cycles. Each cDNA was tagged by a template-switch adaptor containing 12 random nucleotides. Individual samples furnished no less than 2.5 million CDR3-containing paired-end reads apiece. A single record per CDR3 protein comes from TCRdb applying MiXCR to the 5' RACE reads. The table has about 730,000 distinct CDR3 sequences, roughly 43% seen once.

The sample comprised blood. The chain is built from TRBV4-1 and TRBJ2-1; D is possibly TRBD2 (5 bases). This clonotype originated in a woman aged 60 to 75 in good health. The DNA of the CDR3 is TGCGCCAGCAGCCAAGAAGAGGGCCTCTCCTACAATGAGCAGTTCTTC. Protein product: CASSQEEGLSYNEQFF.